The 15 T cell receptor beta chains given below trace back to one sample, sequenced in a study of beta chain features in type 1 diabetes. Study-wide points: TCRB CDR3s from Type 1 diabetes patients were moderately but significantly shorter in all four CD4+ subsets.

No cognate antigen is known for these TCRs. Sequenced material consisted of expressed TCRB transcripts (all of the isolated RNA was reverse transcribed). The method was immunoSEQ multiplex PCR; TCRdb's version includes in-frame clones alone and lacks a portion of them. The table includes over 150,000 clones, approximately 8.1% detected once. The sequencing input was central memory CD4+ T cells from blood. These receptors came from a man aged 18 to 35 with type 1 diabetes.

This clone was seen a few times. The genes are TRBV6-1 and TRBJ2-5; D possibly corresponds to TRBD1 (7 bases). CDR1 MNHNS and CDR2 SASEGT come from the germline V gene. The CDR3 totals 13 residues. The V end was cut by 11 bases, the J end by 2 bases, with 15 bases between. The CDR3 reads CACGTAKQETQYF. The CDR3 DNA reads as TGTGCCTGCGGGACAGCAAAACAAGAGACCCAGTACTTC.

This chain uses TRBV6-6 with TRBJ1-5; D not certain. Germline CDR1 is MNHNY and CDR2 is SVGAGI (reference sequence). With 2 bases removed from V and 4 bases from J, the gap between germline ends came to 9 bases. CDR3 size: 14 residues. CDR3 sequence (DNA): TGTGCCAGCAGTTACCCCTCAGGTAATCAGCCCCAGCATTTT. This sequence encodes CASSYPSGNQPQHF.

This clone was seen a handful of times. The chain recombines TRBV28 with TRBJ1-5, with TRBD1 as a possible D gene (5 bases). The germline gives CDR1 MDHEN, CDR2 SYDVKM. This CDR3 region has 17 residues. V gave up 3 bases and J gave up 2 bases, with 17 bases separating them. Written as DNA, the CDR3 is TGTGCCAGCAGTTTTGACGGGGGTACAAGGCGCAATCAGCCCCAGCATTTT. Translating gives CASSFDGGTRRNQPQHF.

The chain has TRBV27 and TRBJ1-6, with D perhaps TRBD1 (5 bases). This CDR3 has 16 amino acids. V was shortened by 7 bases and J by 8 bases, with 21 bases between the two germline ends. Germline V gene data show CDR1 as MNHEY and CDR2 as SMNVEV (reference sequence). DNA for the CDR3: TGTGCCAGCAAATCCCCGTGGGGCAGGGAGGATTCACCCCTCCACTTT. Protein sequence: CASKSPWGREDSPLHF.

V gene TRBV19 combines with J gene TRBJ1-1; 8 nucleotides match TRBD1. Germline V CDR1 and CDR2: LNHDA, SQIVND (reference sequence). This CDR3 comprises 12 residues. V was pared by 10 bases and J by 5 bases, with 6 bases of the junction left unmatched. CDR3 nucleotides: TGTGCCACCGACGACAGGGGAACTGAAGCTTTCTTT. It specifies CATDDRGTEAFF.

This clone was recorded a few times. The chain is built from TRBV15 and TRBJ1-6, with D maybe TRBD1 (5 bases). The CDR3 has 14 residues. V dropped 1 base and J dropped 14 bases, with 15 bases sitting between them. The germline CDR1 and CDR2 sequences are LNHNV and YYDKDF (reference sequence). This CDR3 reads CATSRGGDERTLHF. The CDR3 DNA reads TGTGCCACCAGCAGAGGGGGGGACGAAAGGACCCTCCACTTT. Full variable domain (rest looked up from reference TRBV15 and TRBJ1-6): DAMVIQNPRYQVTQFGKPVTLSCSQTLNHNVMYWYQQKSSQAPKLLFHYYDKDFNNEADTPDNFQSRRPNTSFCFLDIRSPGLGDTAMYLCATSRGGDERTLHFGNGTRLTVT.

The chain is built from TRBV7-2 and TRBJ2-1, with 8 bases aligning to TRBD1. The CDR3 is made up of 13 amino acids. Germline V lookup: CDR1 SGHTA, CDR2 FQGNSA. Trimming removed 4 bases from V and 12 bases from J; junction bases left unmatched: 8. CDR3 sequence (DNA): TGTGCCAGCAGCTCTCAACACGGGACAGGGCAGTTCTTC. Translated, it gives CASSSQHGTGQFF.

V gene TRBV5-1 combines with J gene TRBJ1-3; D is perhaps TRBD1 (6 bases). Trimming took off 3 bases at V and 0 bases at J, with 13 bases between the two ends. The CDR3 runs 16 residues. Per the germline V gene, CDR1 is SGHRS and CDR2 is YFSETQ. CDR3 sequence: CASSWTVGLSGNTIYF. CDR3 nucleotide sequence: TGCGCCAGCAGCTGGACAGTTGGTCTCTCTGGAAACACCATATATTTT.

The chain carries TRBV28 and TRBJ2-4; TRBD1 matches 8 bases. The germline V gene has CDR1 MDHEN and CDR2 SYDVKM. After removal of 10 bases from V and 0 bases from J, the junction contained 2 bases not matched to a gene. The CDR3 is 13 amino acids. Here the CDR3 reads CATGQGAKNIQYF. In nucleotides, the CDR3 is TGTGCCACCGGACAGGGAGCCAAAAACATTCAGTACTTC.

This clone has only a few counts. The germline gene is not matched at one end of the junction; a read error may be the cause. The chain's CDR3 is CASSESRVGGAIF. CDR3 coding DNA: TGCGCCAGCAGTGAATCCAGAGTCGGCGGTGCGATCTTC. This sequence joins TRBV10-1 and TRBJ2-1; D not certain. CDR1 is WNHNN and CDR2 is SYGVQD in the germline V gene (reference sequence). The CDR3 runs 13 residues.

This clone occurred a few times. This chain joins TRBV27 and TRBJ1-5; D perhaps matches TRBD1 (6 bases). This CDR3 is 15 amino acids long. Trimming took 6 bases from V and 3 from J, leaving 15 bases between them. Looked up from germline, CDR1 is MNHEY and CDR2 is SMNVEV (reference sequence). The CDR3 protein is CASSNGTLINQPQHF. The CDR3 nucleotides are TGTGCCAGCAGCAACGGGACACTTATCAATCAGCCCCAGCATTTT.

As for this clone: Other DNA sequences in the same sample also yield this CDR3. The V gene is TRBV5-1, the J gene TRBJ2-5, with 12 bases identical to TRBD2. CDR1 and CDR2 from the germline V gene are SGHRS and YFSETQ. V lost 5 bases to trimming and J lost 5 bases; unmatched junction nucleotides: 4. The CDR3 contains 14 residues. CDR3 in DNA: TGCGCCAGCAGGCCTGGACTAGCGGGGGAGACCCAGTACTTC. The encoded protein is CASRPGLAGETQYF.

This clone has only a few counts. The rearrangement joins TRBV30 to TRBJ1-4; perhaps TRBD1 as D (6 bases). V dropped 2 bases and J dropped 5 bases, with 9 bases sitting between them. Germline V CDR1 and CDR2: GTSNPN, SVGIG (reference sequence). The length of the CDR3 is 13 residues. CDR3 DNA: TGTGCCTGGAGTAGACAGGCGAATGAAAAACTGTTTTTT. Amino acid sequence: CAWSRQANEKLFF.

This clone was observed a handful of times. J is TRBJ2-6 and V is TRBV7-2; 7 bases are shared with TRBD1. CDR3 length equals 18 residues. Germline loops: CDR1 SGHTA, CDR2 FQGNSA. The V gene end was trimmed by 3 bases and the J gene end by 0 bases; junction bases not matched to a gene: 8. CDR3 in DNA: TGTGCCAGCAGCTTCATTGGGACAGCCAACTCTGGGGCCAACGTCCTGACTTTC. Encoded protein: CASSFIGTANSGANVLTF.

The rearrangement links TRBV4-3 to TRBJ1-6; D is ambiguous. Germline V lookup: CDR1 LGHNA, CDR2 YSLEER. CDR3 size: 17 residues. V gave up 0 bases and J gave up 2 bases, with 11 bases separating them. DNA for the CDR3: TGCGCCAGCAGCCAAGAGAGGGCGGCCGCCTATAATTCACCCCTCCACTTT. This sequence encodes CASSQERAAAYNSPLHF.